The 17 T cell receptor beta chains given below trace back to one sample, sequenced in a study of CD8+ T cells in alopecia areata. Extracted from the samples, RNA was reverse transcribed into cDNA to serve as the sequencing template. Using immunoSEQ multiplex PCR, the repertoire was profiled, and TCRdb retains in-frame clones only, with some absent. This sample has roughly 200,000 clones; roughly 63% occur once, and the top ten carry roughly 1.7%. The sequences come from CD4+ T cells sorted from blood, collected at week 0. Receptors were obtained from a human donor with alopecia areata.

The genes are TRBV7-3 and TRBJ2-1; the match to TRBD2 covers 11 bases. This CDR3 region has 16 residues. Germline CDR1 is SGHTA and CDR2 is FQGTGA. With 5 bases clipped from V and 7 bases from J, the junction kept 10 bases outside the gene matches. The CDR3 sequence: CASSPTGLAGGNEQFF. The CDR3 nucleotides read TGTGCCAGCAGCCCCACCGGGCTAGCGGGGGGTAATGAGCAGTTCTTC.

The chain employs TRBV11-2 and TRBJ1-1; D gene uncertain. From germline, CDR1 is SGHAT and CDR2 FQNNGV. This CDR3 region has 15 residues. The V gene lost 1 base and the J gene lost 9 bases, with 18 bases spanning the gap. This CDR3 reads CASSLGVLGNLQAFF. The CDR3 DNA reads as TGTGCCAGCAGCTTAGGAGTTCTCGGTAATTTACAAGCTTTCTTT.

V gene TRBV9 combines with J gene TRBJ1-1; 9 bases agree with TRBD1. Germline-derived CDR1 and CDR2 are SGDLS and YYNGEE. The trim removed 0 bases at V and 5 bases at J, leaving 11 bases unmatched. This CDR3 has 17 residues. CDR3 loop: CASSVGVYRGRGTEAFF. As DNA, the CDR3 is TGTGCCAGCAGCGTAGGGGTATACAGGGGGCGCGGGACTGAAGCTTTCTTT.

This chain uses TRBV9 with TRBJ2-5, with a possible D match to TRBD1 (5 bases). V was cut by 3 bases and J by 5 bases, with 17 bases left in between. The CDR3 has 15 residues. CDR1 SGDLS and CDR2 YYNGEE come from the germline V gene. CDR3 in amino acids: CASSARTGATETQYF. In DNA form, the CDR3 reads TGTGCCAGCAGCGCCCGAACAGGAGCGACGGAGACCCAGTACTTC.

This chain links TRBV5-1 with TRBJ2-1, with a possible D match to TRBD1 (6 bases). Germline loops: CDR1 SGHRS, CDR2 YFSETQ. The CDR3 extends over 15 amino acids. V was cut by 6 bases and J by 2 bases, with 15 bases left in between. In DNA form, the CDR3 reads TGCGCCAGCAACCTTGCAGGGGACCCCTACAATGAGCAGTTCTTC. Translating it yields CASNLAGDPYNEQFF. Full variable domain (rest looked up from reference TRBV5-1 and TRBJ2-1): KAGVTQTPRYLIKTRGQQVTLSCSPISGHRSVSWYQQTPGQGLQFLFEYFSETQRNKGNFPGRFSGRQFSNSRSEMNVSTLELGDSALYLCASNLAGDPYNEQFFGPGTRLTVL.

This chain joins TRBV6-6 and TRBJ1-2, with 7 bases identical to TRBD1. CDR1 is MNHNY, CDR2 SVGAGI, per germline (reference sequence). The CDR3 has 12 residues. V lost 6 bases to trimming and J lost 7 bases; unmatched junction nucleotides: 5. The CDR3 coding sequence is TGTGCCAGCAGCAGACAGGGCGGTGGCTACACCTTC. Its translation is CASSRQGGGYTF.

This clone was counted only a few times. The gene calls are TRBV29-1 and TRBJ2-7; 7 nucleotides agree with TRBD2. Germline CDR1 and CDR2: SQVTM and ANQGSEA. The CDR3 extends over 14 amino acids. CDR3 sequence: CIHSRGGASYEQYF. The CDR3 DNA sequence: TGCATCCACTCCCGGGGAGGGGCGTCGTACGAGCAGTACTTC.

The chain has TRBV6-5 and TRBJ2-7; D could derive from TRBD1 or TRBD2 (5 bases each). The V end lost 1 base, the J end lost 5 bases, and 15 bases lay between the germline ends. Germline CDR1 is MNHEY and CDR2 is SVGAGI. CDR3 length: 15 residues. The CDR3 sequence: CASSYWGSGFDEQYF. In DNA, the CDR3 is TGTGCCAGCAGTTACTGGGGGTCAGGCTTCGACGAGCAGTACTTC.

This clone was counted a few times. The chain links TRBV30 to TRBJ1-1; D is possibly TRBD1 (6 bases). V was clipped by 8 bases and J by 6 bases, with 13 bases between them. The germline V gene has CDR1 GTSNPN and CDR2 SVGIG (reference sequence). This CDR3 spans 11 amino acids. DNA of the CDR3: TGTGCCGGAAGGACAGTCCCTGAAGCTTTCTTT. Protein product: CAGRTVPEAFF.

Concerning this clone itself: An end of the junction does not agree with germline; a read error may underlie this. This chain uses TRBV18 with TRBJ2-3; no clear D gene. The CDR3 contains 12 residues. The germline V gene has CDR1 KGHSH and CDR2 LQKENI. This CDR3 reads CASSPLGGTQYF. The CDR3 DNA reads as TGTGCCAGCTCTCCACTTGGTGGTACGCAGTATTTT.

This clone was detected a few times. The chain couples TRBV29-1 to TRBJ1-2, with 8 bases matching TRBD1. Germline V gene sequence: CDR1 SQVTM, CDR2 ANQGSEA. V dropped 3 bases and J dropped 6; count of bases not matched to a gene: 6. This CDR3 spans 13 amino acids. CDR3 residues: CSVDDRGGHGYTF. The CDR3 DNA is TGCAGCGTTGATGACAGGGGAGGTCATGGCTACACCTTC.

V is TRBV5-1 and J is TRBJ1-2, with unresolved D. Germline values: CDR1 SGHRS, CDR2 YFSETQ. This CDR3 contains 14 residues. Between the trimmed V and J ends, which lost 0 bases and 2 bases, there was a span of 8 bases. CDR3 residues: CASSLVDTNYGYTF. CDR3 sequence (DNA): TGCGCCAGCAGCTTGGTCGACACGAACTATGGCTACACCTTC.

CDR3 in DNA: TGTGCCAGCAGTGGTTTTGAACCTTCCTACGAGCAGTACTTC. It codes for CASSGFEPSYEQYF. The J gene is TRBJ2-7, the V gene TRBV6-1; no firm D call. This CDR3 region has 14 residues. Germline loops: CDR1 MNHNS, CDR2 SASEGT. The germline V and J ends were trimmed by 4 bases and 1 base, with 11 bases remaining between them.

In DNA, the CDR3 is TGTGCCAGCACCTTGGGGCGACTACCGCACCAAGAGACCCAGTACTTC. It is translated as CASTLGRLPHQETQYF. J is TRBJ2-5 and V is TRBV11-2; D tentatively reads TRBD1 or TRBD2 (5 bases each). This CDR3 contains 16 residues. The V and J ends lost 7 bases and 0 bases respectively, with 18 bases between them. Germline V gene data show CDR1 as SGHAT and CDR2 as FQNNGV.

In this sample, this clone turned up once. The chain recombines TRBV4-3 with TRBJ2-3; 7 bases match TRBD2. Trimming at V came to 2 bases and at J to 2 bases, leaving 7 bases not matched to a gene. Looked up from germline, CDR1 is LGHNA and CDR2 is YSLEER. The CDR3 extends over 16 amino acids. The CDR3 sequence is CASSQSGSGNTDTQYF. CDR3 nucleotides: TGCGCCAGCAGCCAATCGGGCAGCGGGAACACAGATACGCAGTATTTT.

This chain uses TRBV29-1 with TRBJ2-7; D may be TRBD2 (6 bases). Between the trimmed V and J ends, which lost 5 bases and 2 bases, there was a span of 13 bases. CDR3 length: 13 residues. Germline V CDR1 and CDR2: SQVTM, ANQGSEA. CDR3: CSVRRDLPYEQYF. The CDR3 coding sequence is TGCAGCGTTAGGCGGGACCTTCCCTACGAGCAGTACTTC.

This clone was seen more than once but under ten times. This chain joins TRBV7-9 and TRBJ2-3; 8 bases fit TRBD2. Unmatched junction bases numbered 5, after V lost 3 bases and J lost 6 bases. Looked up from germline, CDR1 is SEHNR and CDR2 is FQNEAQ (reference sequence). The CDR3 runs 14 residues. This CDR3 reads CASSLSGGLDTQYF. Written as DNA, the CDR3 is TGTGCCAGCAGCTTGAGCGGGGGCCTTGATACGCAGTATTTT.